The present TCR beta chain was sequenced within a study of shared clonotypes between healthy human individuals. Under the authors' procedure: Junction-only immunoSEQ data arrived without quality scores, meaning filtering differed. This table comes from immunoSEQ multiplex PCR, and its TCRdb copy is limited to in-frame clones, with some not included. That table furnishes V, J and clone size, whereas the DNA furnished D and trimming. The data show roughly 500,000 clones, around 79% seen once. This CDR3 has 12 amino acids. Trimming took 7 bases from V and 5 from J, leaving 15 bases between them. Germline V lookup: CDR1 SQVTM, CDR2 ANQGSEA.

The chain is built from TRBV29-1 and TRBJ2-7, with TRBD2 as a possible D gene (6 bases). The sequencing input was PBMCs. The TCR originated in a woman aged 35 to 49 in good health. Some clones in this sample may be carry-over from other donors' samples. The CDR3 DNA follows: TGCAGCGCCACGGAGGGCCTCGACGAGCAGTACTTC. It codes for CSATEGLDEQYF.